The 18 T cell receptor beta chains presented below share a single source sample, sequenced in a study of spatial heterogeneity in lung cancer. Time point reported: sample taken at primary tumor resection. No cell sorting; template was whole RNA from tumor, lung tissue or PBMC. MiXCR was run by TCRdb on the 5' RACE reads, yielding one entry per CDR3 protein. The data hold 50,000 to 65,000 distinct CDR3 sequences, with around 8.4% observed a single time. Specimen: PBMCs, collected at surgery. The receptors were gathered from a female donor with early-stage non-small cell lung cancer.

V usage is TRBV5-1 and J usage is TRBJ2-3; D gene ambiguous. V lost 3 bases, J lost 3 bases, and 8 bases lay in between. This CDR3 has 13 amino acids. Germline V gives CDR1 SGHRS, CDR2 YFSETQ. The CDR3 here is CASSYYGTDTQYF. CDR3 sequence (DNA): TGCGCCAGCAGCTACTACGGGACAGATACGCAGTATTTT.

Ten or more counts support this clonotype. The chain joins TRBV24-1 to TRBJ2-3; 7 nucleotides agree with TRBD2. With V trimmed by 7 bases and J by 3 bases, 6 bases remained unmatched. The germline V gene has CDR1 KGHDR and CDR2 SFDVKD. This CDR3 is 14 amino acids long. CDR3 amino acids: CATRGGSVTDTQYF. DNA of the CDR3: TGTGCCACCAGGGGCGGGAGTGTGACAGATACGCAGTATTTT.

This clonotype was counted a few times. The V gene is TRBV12-3 or TRBV12-4, the J gene TRBJ2-3; TRBD2 aligns across 8 bases. V lost 1 base, J lost 4 bases, and 7 bases stayed unmatched. The CDR3 sequence is 16 residues long. The CDR3 loop reads CASSLGSGSGADTQYF. Here the CDR3 DNA reads TGTGCCAGCAGTTTAGGGAGCGGGAGTGGTGCAGATACGCAGTATTTT.

This clonotype occurred a few times. The chain joins TRBV20-1 to TRBJ1-6; D is unresolved. The CDR3 has 14 amino acids. Per the germline V gene, CDR1 is DFQATT and CDR2 is SNEGSKA (reference sequence). V dropped 6 bases and J dropped 7 bases, with 16 bases sitting between them. CDR3 DNA: TGCAGTGCGGTTGGTCCTCTTGGGAATTCACCCCTCCACTTT. Amino acid sequence: CSAVGPLGNSPLHF.

This clonotype was seen repeatedly, ten times or more. The chain carries TRBV7-3 and TRBJ2-2; TRBD2 might be the D (6 bases). The germline V and J ends were trimmed by 4 bases and 5 bases, with 14 bases remaining between them. CDR1 is SGHTA and CDR2 is FQGTGA in the germline V gene. This CDR3 spans 15 amino acids. CDR3 in DNA: TGTGCCAGCAGCTCCCCCAGGGCGGGAACCGGGGAGCTGTTTTTT. Translation: CASSSPRAGTGELFF.

This chain uses TRBV7-3 with TRBJ2-2; 7 nucleotides line up with TRBD1. From germline, CDR1 is SGHTA and CDR2 FQGTGA. The CDR3 sequence is 16 residues long. The J segment lost 1 base and the V segment lost 1 base, leaving 3 bases of the junction unmatched. In nucleotides, the CDR3 is TGTGCCAGCAGCTTAAAGGGACAGCTGAACACCGGGGAGCTGTTTTTT. Translation gives CASSLKGQLNTGELFF.

This clonotype was observed a few times. The V gene is TRBV20-1, the J gene TRBJ2-1; D perhaps matches TRBD2 (6 bases). The CDR3 contains 14 residues. CDR1 DFQATT and CDR2 SNEGSKA come from the germline V gene (reference sequence). The germline V and J ends were trimmed by 2 bases and 4 bases, with 12 bases remaining between them. CDR3 nucleotide sequence: TGCAGTGCTAGAAAACTAGCAGCTTACAATGAGCAGTTCTTC. This encodes CSARKLAAYNEQFF.

This rearrangement joins TRBV2 to TRBJ2-6, with TRBD1 matching over 8 bases. The germline V gene encodes CDR1 SNHLY and CDR2 FYNNEI. The CDR3 consists of 17 residues. After removal of 7 bases from V and 0 bases from J, the junction contained 8 bases not matched to a gene. The CDR3 loop is CASMSGTGRSGANVLTF. The CDR3 bases are TGTGCCAGCATGAGTGGGACAGGACGCTCTGGGGCCAACGTCCTGACTTTC.

The CDR3 region is CASSFWGAPEAFF. The CDR3, as DNA: TGTGCCAGCAGTTTTTGGGGGGCCCCTGAAGCTTTCTTT. The chain joins TRBV28 to TRBJ1-1; perhaps TRBD1 as D (6 bases). Germline-derived CDR1 and CDR2 are MDHEN and SYDVKM. Trimming took 3 bases from V and 6 from J, leaving 11 bases between them. This CDR3 has 13 amino acids.

This clonotype was seen many times. The chain is built from TRBV10-2 and TRBJ2-7; 10 nucleotides line up with TRBD2. CDR3 length: 15 amino acids. After removal of 10 bases from V and 6 bases from J, the junction contained 15 bases not matched to a gene. Germline CDR1 WSHSY, CDR2 SAAADI. The CDR3 loop reads CATRLKAGGPVEQYF. The CDR3 DNA sequence: TGCGCCACCCGTTTGAAAGCGGGAGGGCCGGTCGAGCAGTACTTC.

This clonotype was counted at least ten times. CDR3 amino acids: CASSQEDFSYNEQFF. DNA for the CDR3: TGCGCCAGCAGCCAAGAGGACTTTTCCTACAATGAGCAGTTCTTC. The chain links TRBV4-1 to TRBJ2-1; possible D gene TRBD2, 5 bases. V dropped 0 bases and J dropped 1 base, with 7 bases sitting between them. This CDR3 has 15 residues. Germline V gene lookup returns CDR1 MGHRA and CDR2 YSYEKL.

Ten or more counts support this clonotype. V gene TRBV10-3 combines with J gene TRBJ1-1; tentatively, D is TRBD1 (5 bases). Germline V gene data show CDR1 as ENHRY and CDR2 as SYGVKD. This CDR3 region has 15 residues. V shed 3 bases and J shed 4 bases, with 15 bases lying between them. The CDR3 nucleotides read TGTGCCATCAGTGAAACGCAGGGAGGGACCACTGAAGCTTTCTTT. Translated: CAISETQGGTTEAFF.

This chain joins TRBV18 and TRBJ2-5; tentatively, D is TRBD2 (5 bases). Germline-derived CDR1 and CDR2 are KGHSH and LQKENI. The CDR3 spans 16 residues. V lost 2 bases to trimming and J lost 1 base, with 14 bases between them. DNA of the CDR3: TGTGCCAGCTCACCAACTGGGAGTCGATCCCAAGAGACCCAGTACTTC. This encodes CASSPTGSRSQETQYF.

This clonotype was seen a handful of times. The gene calls are TRBV7-6 and TRBJ1-2, with 9 bases fitting TRBD1. V shed 5 bases, J shed 8 bases, and the junction held 9 bases outside the gene matches. CDR3 length: 14 amino acids. The germline gives CDR1 SGHVS, CDR2 FNYEAQ. This chain's CDR3 is CASSPRGTGKGYTF. The CDR3 DNA follows: TGTGCCAGCAGCCCCAGGGGGACAGGGAAGGGCTACACCTTC.

This clonotype was found many times. This rearrangement joins TRBV12-3 or TRBV12-4 to TRBJ1-1, with D possibly matching TRBD1 (6 bases). The ends were cut back, 5 bases at V and 5 bases at J, with 12 bases in the middle. CDR3 length: 13 residues. CDR3 amino acids: CASSLRGTTEAFF. The CDR3, as DNA: TGTGCCAGCAGTCTCCGGGGGACAACTGAAGCTTTCTTT.

This clonotype was counted ten times or more. V gene TRBV12-3 or TRBV12-4 combines with J gene TRBJ2-1, with 16 bases that match TRBD2. Trimming at V came to 6 bases and at J to 9 bases, leaving 8 bases not matched to a gene. There are 16 residues in the CDR3. Written as DNA, the CDR3 is TGTGCCAGCAGGATCGCTGGGACTAGCGGGAGGGGTGAGCAGTTCTTC. This gives the protein CASRIAGTSGRGEQFF.

J is TRBJ2-3 and V is TRBV25-1; 9 nucleotides line up with TRBD2. Germline values: CDR1 MGHDK, CDR2 SYGVNS. The CDR3 runs to 15 residues. V trimming: 4 bases; J trimming: 1 base; junction bases outside the gene matches: 3. CDR3 residues: CASSVTSGRTDTQYF. The CDR3 nucleotides read TGTGCCAGCAGTGTTACTAGCGGGCGCACAGATACGCAGTATTTT.

This clonotype has at least ten counts. J is TRBJ2-3 and V is TRBV10-3; 10 bases line up with TRBD2. Germline CDR1 reads ENHRY; CDR2 reads SYGVKD. With 0 bases clipped from V and 4 bases from J, the junction kept 1 base outside the gene matches. The CDR3 is made up of 15 amino acids. The CDR3 sequence is CAISESAGGADTQYF. CDR3 DNA: TGTGCCATCAGTGAGTCAGCGGGAGGGGCAGATACGCAGTATTTT.